The 25 T cell receptor beta chains presented below share a single source sample, sequenced in a study of cytomegalovirus exposure and HLA in healthy donors. The PCR employed 60 Vbeta primers together with 13 Jbeta primers. Repertoires were generated with immunoSEQ multiplex PCR, while TCRdb's copy carries only in-frame clones and drops some. The table has about 140,000 clones, more than 75% seen once. The material sequenced was PBMCs. The source is a female donor in good health and CMV-seronegative.

The rearrangement uses TRBV4-3 and TRBJ1-2; the match to TRBD1 covers 8 bases. Trimming at V came to 3 bases and at J to 8 bases, leaving 8 bases not matched to a gene. Germline-derived CDR1 and CDR2 are LGHNA and YSLEER. This CDR3 spans 14 amino acids. CDR3: CASSHKGQGSGYTF. The CDR3 DNA is TGCGCCAGCAGCCATAAAGGACAGGGAAGCGGCTACACCTTC.

The chain combines TRBV7-2 with TRBJ1-5; 10 bases agree with TRBD1. The CDR3 totals 15 residues. V dropped 5 bases and J dropped 2; count of bases not matched to a gene: 3. Germline CDR1 SGHTA, CDR2 FQGNSA. CDR3 sequence (DNA): TGTGCCAGCAGCCTGACAGGGGGCCGCAATCAGCCCCAGCATTTT. Translated, it gives CASSLTGGRNQPQHF.

The J gene is TRBJ1-3, the V gene TRBV10-2, with 8 bases identical to TRBD1. This CDR3 spans 14 amino acids. Trimming removed 4 bases from V and 8 bases from J; junction bases left unmatched: 7. Germline V gene data show CDR1 as WSHSY and CDR2 as SAAADI. The chain's CDR3 is CASSGGQGADTIYF. The CDR3 DNA is TGCGCCAGCAGTGGAGGTCAGGGGGCGGACACCATATATTTT.

This clone was seen more than once but under ten times. This rearrangement joins TRBV6-5 to TRBJ2-5; D is unresolved. The V end was cut by 4 bases, the J end by 4 bases, with 10 bases between. Per the germline V gene, CDR1 is MNHEY and CDR2 is SVGAGI. The length of the CDR3 is 13 residues. The CDR3 loop is CASSWARRETQYF. CDR3 DNA sequence: TGTGCCAGCAGTTGGGCTCGGCGAGAGACCCAGTACTTC.

The chain uses TRBV7-6 and TRBJ1-6; 7 bases map to TRBD1. Germline lookup yields CDR1 SGHVS and CDR2 FNYEAQ. The CDR3 spans 14 residues. The ends lost 5 bases at V and 7 bases at J; junction bases unmatched: 5. CDR3 in amino acids: CASSPGGRNSPLHF. Written as DNA, the CDR3 is TGTGCCAGCAGCCCAGGGGGTAGGAATTCACCCCTCCACTTT.

The chain combines TRBV4-3 with TRBJ2-7, with 9 positions matching TRBD1. Germline V gene sequence: CDR1 LGHNA, CDR2 YSLEER. The V and J ends lost 0 bases and 2 bases, in that order; junction bases with no gene match: 11. This CDR3 has 18 residues. CDR3 DNA sequence: TGCGCCAGCAGCCAAGAAGTTGGTGCCGGGACAGGGCCCTACGAGCAGTACTTC. Encoded protein: CASSQEVGAGTGPYEQYF.

The genes are TRBV7-2 and TRBJ2-1, with D tentatively TRBD2 (6 bases). V lost 4 bases and J 5 bases, leaving 18 bases between the germline ends. The CDR3 spans 16 residues. Germline V gives CDR1 SGHTA, CDR2 FQGNSA. CDR3 coding DNA: TGTGCCAGCAGCTCCACGACTAGAAGATTGAACAATGAGCAGTTCTTC. It codes for CASSSTTRRLNNEQFF.

The chain carries TRBV5-1 and TRBJ2-1; D ambiguous. The V end lost 0 bases, the J end lost 0 bases, and 7 bases lay between the germline ends. There are 15 residues in the CDR3. Germline lookup yields CDR1 SGHRS and CDR2 YFSETQ. DNA for the CDR3: TGCGCCAGCAGCTTGGTGACTTCCTCCTACAATGAGCAGTTCTTC. It specifies CASSLVTSSYNEQFF.

This clone was recorded many times. The V call is TRBV5-1, the J call TRBJ1-6; 7 positions agree with TRBD1. This CDR3 is built from 15 residues. Trimming cost V 4 bases and J 8 bases; bases outside gene matches: 9. Germline values: CDR1 SGHRS, CDR2 YFSETQ. The CDR3 sequence is CASSLRQGAHSPLHF. The DNA of the CDR3 is TGCGCCAGCAGCCTACGACAGGGAGCACATTCACCCCTCCACTTT.

The CDR3 DNA reads TGCGCCAGCCAACGGGAGGGTGACTCCTACGAGCAGTACTTC. Its translation is CASQREGDSYEQYF. The J gene is TRBJ2-7, the V gene TRBV5-1; TRBD2 aligns across 8 bases. Trimming at V came to 7 bases and at J to 0 bases, leaving 6 bases not matched to a gene. The CDR3 is 14 amino acids. CDR1 and CDR2 (germline): SGHRS, YFSETQ.

The chain carries TRBV9 and TRBJ2-2, with a possible D match to TRBD2 (6 bases). V dropped 4 bases and J dropped 6 bases, with 13 bases sitting between them. Germline CDR1 SGDLS, CDR2 YYNGEE. CDR3 size: 14 residues. CDR3 residues: CASSLGGTSGELFF. DNA of the CDR3: TGTGCCAGCAGCTTAGGCGGGACCTCCGGGGAGCTGTTTTTT.

The rearrangement joins TRBV11-3 to TRBJ1-6, with D possibly matching TRBD1 (6 bases). V was pared by 3 bases and J by 10 bases, with 10 bases between. CDR3 length: 13 amino acids. Germline values: CDR1 SGHNT, CDR2 YENEEA. CDR3 in DNA: TGTGCCAGCAGCTTGGATCAGGGGTCACCCCTCCACTTT. This sequence encodes CASSLDQGSPLHF.

This clone has just a few counts. The rearrangement links TRBV5-6 to TRBJ2-7; 7 bases match TRBD2. Germline V CDR1 and CDR2: SGHDT, YYEEEE. The V and J ends lost 6 bases and 5 bases, in that order; junction bases with no gene match: 8. The CDR3 runs to 13 residues. The CDR3 nucleotides read TGTGCCAGCATCGAAAGGGGAGGGAACGAGCAGTACTTC. Protein sequence: CASIERGGNEQYF.

The rearrangement uses TRBV5-1 and TRBJ1-2, with a tentative D call TRBD1 (6 bases). The CDR3 sequence is 15 residues long. Germline V CDR1 and CDR2: SGHRS, YFSETQ. The ends were cut back, 4 bases at V and 4 bases at J, with 17 bases in the middle. This CDR3 is CASSPDVDRSYGYTF. CDR3 DNA: TGCGCCAGCAGCCCCGACGTTGACAGGAGCTATGGCTACACCTTC.

V usage is TRBV11-2 and J usage is TRBJ1-3; D is perhaps TRBD1 (6 bases). The CDR3 is 15 amino acids. The germline V gene encodes CDR1 SGHAT and CDR2 FQNNGV. The V end lost 1 base, the J end lost 3 bases, and 10 bases lay between the germline ends. The CDR3 loop is CASSLAGHVGNTIYF. The CDR3 nucleotides read TGTGCCAGCAGCTTAGCGGGACATGTTGGAAACACCATATATTTT.

This clone has only a few counts. The CDR3 DNA follows: TGCGCCAGCAGCTTGATCGTCGGACAGGGTGGCTTGGGGGGTACCGGGGAGCTGTTTTTT. This gives the protein CASSLIVGQGGLGGTGELFF. The chain employs TRBV5-1 and TRBJ2-2; TRBD1 aligns across 8 bases. The CDR3 runs 20 residues. Germline trimming cut 1 base from V and 5 bases from J; bases unmatched to any gene: 19. Germline values: CDR1 SGHRS, CDR2 YFSETQ.

This clone was counted a few times. The rearrangement joins TRBV11-3 to TRBJ1-2; D gene ambiguous. Trimming shortened V by 1 base and J by 5 bases, and 5 bases separated the two germline ends. CDR1 and CDR2 from the germline V gene are SGHNT and YENEEA. The CDR3 spans 12 residues. The DNA of the CDR3 is TGTGCCAGCAGCTTAGGCGTTTATGGCTACACCTTC. It encodes CASSLGVYGYTF.

The V call is TRBV5-1, the J call TRBJ1-3, with TRBD1 as a possible D gene (5 bases). V shed 0 bases and J shed 2 bases, with 6 bases lying between them. The CDR3 covers 14 residues. From germline, CDR1 is SGHRS and CDR2 YFSETQ. The CDR3 reads CASSLAGAGNTIYF. The CDR3 region has the DNA TGCGCCAGCAGCTTGGCGGGGGCTGGAAACACCATATATTTT.

V gene TRBV7-9 combines with J gene TRBJ2-7; TRBD2 matches at 10 bases. The CDR3 is 15 amino acids. With V trimmed by 5 bases and J by 2 bases, 6 bases remained unmatched. CDR1 is SEHNR and CDR2 is FQNEAQ in the germline V gene (reference sequence). The CDR3: CASSLSGLATYEQYF. In nucleotides, the CDR3 is TGTGCCAGCAGCCTATCGGGACTAGCGACCTACGAGCAGTACTTC.

The V and J genes are TRBV5-6 and TRBJ2-4, with 9 nucleotides matching TRBD2. Unmatched junction bases numbered 5, after V lost 0 bases and J lost 4 bases. CDR3 size: 16 residues. CDR1 is SGHDT, CDR2 YYEEEE, per germline. CDR3 sequence reads: CASSLGGSGRKNIQYF. CDR3 sequence (DNA): TGTGCCAGCAGCTTGGGCGGGAGCGGGAGGAAAAACATTCAGTACTTC.

This sequence joins TRBV13 and TRBJ2-2, with 10 bases fitting TRBD2. There are 16 residues in the CDR3. Germline V lookup: CDR1 PRHDT, CDR2 FYEKMQ (reference sequence). V dropped 6 bases and J dropped 1; count of bases not matched to a gene: 5. CDR3 region: CASRPAGGQNTGELFF. The CDR3 DNA sequence: TGTGCCAGCAGGCCAGCGGGGGGGCAGAACACCGGGGAGCTGTTTTTT. Based on the CDR3 plus reference TRBV13 and TRBJ2-2, the full variable domain is AAGVIQSPRHLIKEKRETATLKCYPIPRHDTVYWYQQGPGQDPQFLISFYEKMQSDKGSIPDRFSAQQFSDYHSELNMSSLELGDSALYFCASRPAGGQNTGELFFGEGSRLTVL.

The rearrangement joins TRBV18 to TRBJ1-1; 8 nucleotides align to TRBD1. The CDR3 has 17 amino acids. The V gene end was trimmed by 0 bases and the J gene end by 5 bases; junction bases not matched to a gene: 11. CDR1 and CDR2 (germline): KGHSH, LQKENI. CDR3 bases: TGTGCCAGCTCACCACCGTTAAGACAGGGGTCTGAGACTGAAGCTTTCTTT. It specifies CASSPPLRQGSETEAFF.

V gene TRBV7-9 combines with J gene TRBJ2-3; TRBD1 matches at 10 bases. V was clipped by 5 bases and J by 4 bases; unmatched bases: 3. There are 14 residues in the CDR3. In germline, CDR1 is SEHNR, CDR2 FQNEAQ (reference sequence). The CDR3 DNA is TGTGCCAGCAGCCCCGGGACAGGGGCAGATACGCAGTATTTT. Its protein product is CASSPGTGADTQYF.

The J gene is TRBJ2-3, the V gene TRBV9; maybe TRBD1 (5 bases). Trimming shortened V by 4 bases and J by 1 base, and 10 bases separated the two germline ends. The CDR3 extends over 14 amino acids. CDR1 and CDR2 from the germline V gene are SGDLS and YYNGEE. The CDR3 bases are TGTGCCAGCAGCCCACTACAGGGCACAGATACGCAGTATTTT. As protein: CASSPLQGTDTQYF.

The J gene is TRBJ2-5, the V gene TRBV6-5; a possible D gene is TRBD1 (6 bases). Per germline, CDR1 MNHEY and CDR2 SVGAGI. The CDR3 loop spans 16 amino acids. V lost 0 bases, J lost 2 bases, and 13 bases lay in between. DNA of the CDR3: TGTGCCAGCAGTTACTCCCCCACAGGGAAACAAGAGACCCAGTACTTC. Translating it yields CASSYSPTGKQETQYF.